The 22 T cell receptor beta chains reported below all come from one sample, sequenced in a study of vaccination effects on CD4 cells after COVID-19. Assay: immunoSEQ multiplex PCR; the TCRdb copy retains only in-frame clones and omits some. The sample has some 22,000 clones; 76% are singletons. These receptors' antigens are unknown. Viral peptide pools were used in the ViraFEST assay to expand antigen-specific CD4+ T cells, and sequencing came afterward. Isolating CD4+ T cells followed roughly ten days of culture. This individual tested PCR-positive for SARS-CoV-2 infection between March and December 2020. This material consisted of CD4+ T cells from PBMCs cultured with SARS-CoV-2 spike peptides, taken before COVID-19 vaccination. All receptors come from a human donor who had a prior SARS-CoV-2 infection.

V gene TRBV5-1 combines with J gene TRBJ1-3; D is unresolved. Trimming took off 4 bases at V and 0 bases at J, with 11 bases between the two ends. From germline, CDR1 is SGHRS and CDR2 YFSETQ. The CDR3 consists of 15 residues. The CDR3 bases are TGCGCCAGCAGCCCCCGCCGCGACTCTGGAAACACCATATATTTT. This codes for CASSPRRDSGNTIYF.

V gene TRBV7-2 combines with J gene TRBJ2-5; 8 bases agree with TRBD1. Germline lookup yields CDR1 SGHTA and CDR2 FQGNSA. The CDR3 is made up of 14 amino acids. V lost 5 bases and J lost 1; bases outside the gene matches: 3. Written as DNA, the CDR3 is TGTGCCAGCAGCGCACAGGGGGTCCAAGAGACCCAGTACTTC. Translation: CASSAQGVQETQYF. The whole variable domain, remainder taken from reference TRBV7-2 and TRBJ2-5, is GAGVSQSPSNKVTEKGKDVELRCDPISGHTALYWYRQSLGQGLEFLIYFQGNSAPDKSGLPSDRFSAERTGGSVSTLTIQRTQQEDSAVYLCASSAQGVQETQYFGPGTRLLVL.

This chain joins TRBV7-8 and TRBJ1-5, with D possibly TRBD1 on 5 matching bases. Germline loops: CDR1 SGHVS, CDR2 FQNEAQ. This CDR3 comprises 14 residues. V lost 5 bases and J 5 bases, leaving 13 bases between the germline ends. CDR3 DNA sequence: TGTGCCAGCAGCCTGACAGATGGGGATCAGCCCCAGCATTTT. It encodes CASSLTDGDQPQHF.

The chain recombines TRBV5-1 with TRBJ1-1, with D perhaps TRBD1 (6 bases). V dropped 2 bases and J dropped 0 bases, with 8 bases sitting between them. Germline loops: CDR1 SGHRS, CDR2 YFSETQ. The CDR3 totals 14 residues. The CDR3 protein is CASSFTGMNTEAFF. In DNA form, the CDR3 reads TGCGCCAGCAGCTTCACAGGGATGAACACTGAAGCTTTCTTT. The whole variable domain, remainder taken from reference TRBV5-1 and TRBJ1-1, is KAGVTQTPRYLIKTRGQQVTLSCSPISGHRSVSWYQQTPGQGLQFLFEYFSETQRNKGNFPGRFSGRQFSNSRSEMNVSTLELGDSALYLCASSFTGMNTEAFFGQGTRLTVV.

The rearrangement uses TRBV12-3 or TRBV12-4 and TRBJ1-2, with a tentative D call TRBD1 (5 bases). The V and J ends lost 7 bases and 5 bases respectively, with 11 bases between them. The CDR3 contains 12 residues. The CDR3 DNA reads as TGTGCCAGCATTGACGGGGGATATGGCTACACCTTC. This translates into CASIDGGYGYTF.

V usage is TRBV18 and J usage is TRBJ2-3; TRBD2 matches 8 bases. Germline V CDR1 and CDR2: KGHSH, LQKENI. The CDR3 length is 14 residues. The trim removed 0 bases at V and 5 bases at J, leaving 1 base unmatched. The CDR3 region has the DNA TGTGCCAGCTCACCACCGAGCGGGGGAGATACGCAGTATTTT. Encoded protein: CASSPPSGGDTQYF.

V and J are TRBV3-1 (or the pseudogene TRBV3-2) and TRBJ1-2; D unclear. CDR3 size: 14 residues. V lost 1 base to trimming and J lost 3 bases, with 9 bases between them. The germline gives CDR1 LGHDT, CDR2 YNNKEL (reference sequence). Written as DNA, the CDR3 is TGTGCCAGCAGCCAAGGATGGGTAGACTATGGCTACACCTTC. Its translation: CASSQGWVDYGYTF.

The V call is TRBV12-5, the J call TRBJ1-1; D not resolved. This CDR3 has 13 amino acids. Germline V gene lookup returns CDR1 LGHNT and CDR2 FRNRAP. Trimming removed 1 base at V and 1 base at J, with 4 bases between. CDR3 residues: CASGLEPNTEAFF. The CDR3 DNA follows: TGTGCTAGTGGTTTGGAACCGAACACTGAAGCTTTCTTT.

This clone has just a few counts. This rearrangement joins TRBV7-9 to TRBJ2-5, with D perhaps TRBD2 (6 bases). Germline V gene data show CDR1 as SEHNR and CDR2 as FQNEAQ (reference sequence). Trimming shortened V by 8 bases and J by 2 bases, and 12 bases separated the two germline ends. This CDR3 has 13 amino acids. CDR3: CASVRDSQETQYF. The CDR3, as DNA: TGTGCCAGCGTCCGGGACTCTCAAGAGACCCAGTACTTC.

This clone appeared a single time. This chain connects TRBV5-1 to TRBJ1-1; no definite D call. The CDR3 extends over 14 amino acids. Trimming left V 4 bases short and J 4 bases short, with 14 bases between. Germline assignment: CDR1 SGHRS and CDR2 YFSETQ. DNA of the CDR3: TGCGCCAGCAGCCCGTTTTGGGAGGGCACTGAAGCTTTCTTT. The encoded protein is CASSPFWEGTEAFF.

The CDR3 reads CASSWTSDVVTQYF. CDR3 nucleotides: TGCGCCAGCAGCTGGACTAGCGATGTGGTTACGCAGTATTTT. The chain is built from TRBV5-1 and TRBJ2-3, with TRBD2 identical over 9 bases. V was pared by 3 bases and J by 8 bases, with 7 bases of the junction left unmatched. This CDR3 comprises 14 residues. Per the germline V gene, CDR1 is SGHRS and CDR2 is YFSETQ.

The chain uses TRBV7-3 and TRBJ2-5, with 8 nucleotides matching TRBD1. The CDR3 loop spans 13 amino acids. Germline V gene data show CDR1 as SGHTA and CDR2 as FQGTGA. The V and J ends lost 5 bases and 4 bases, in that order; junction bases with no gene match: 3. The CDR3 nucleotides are TGTGCCAGCAGCCCGGGACAGGCAGAGACCCAGTACTTC. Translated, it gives CASSPGQAETQYF.

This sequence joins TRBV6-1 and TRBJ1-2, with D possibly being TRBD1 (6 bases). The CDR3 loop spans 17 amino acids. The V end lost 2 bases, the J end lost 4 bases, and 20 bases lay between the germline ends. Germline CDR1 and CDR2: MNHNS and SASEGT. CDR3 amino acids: CASSEPGHTPGGYGYTF. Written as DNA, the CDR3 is TGTGCCAGCAGTGAACCGGGACACACCCCAGGAGGCTATGGCTACACCTTC.

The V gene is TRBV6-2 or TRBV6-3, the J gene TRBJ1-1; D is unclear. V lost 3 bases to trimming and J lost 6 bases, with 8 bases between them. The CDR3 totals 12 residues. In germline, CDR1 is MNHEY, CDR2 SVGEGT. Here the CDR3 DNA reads TGTGCCAGCAGTTATGGGTGGTCTGAAGCTTTCTTT. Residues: CASSYGWSEAFF.

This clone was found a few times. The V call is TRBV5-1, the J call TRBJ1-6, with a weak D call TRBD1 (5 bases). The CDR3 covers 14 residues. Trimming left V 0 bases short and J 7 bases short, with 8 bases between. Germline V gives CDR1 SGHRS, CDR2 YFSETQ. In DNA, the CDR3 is TGCGCCAGCAGCTTGGGACAGAACAATTCACCCCTCCACTTT. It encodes CASSLGQNNSPLHF.

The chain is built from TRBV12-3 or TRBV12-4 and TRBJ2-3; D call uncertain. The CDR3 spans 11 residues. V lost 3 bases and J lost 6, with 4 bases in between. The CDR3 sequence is CASSFGDTQYF. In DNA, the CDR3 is TGTGCCAGCAGTTTTGGTGATACGCAGTATTTT.

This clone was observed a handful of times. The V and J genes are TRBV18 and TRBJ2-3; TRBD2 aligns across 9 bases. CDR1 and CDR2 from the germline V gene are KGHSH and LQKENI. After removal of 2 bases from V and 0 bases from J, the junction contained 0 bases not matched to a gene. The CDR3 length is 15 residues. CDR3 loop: CASSPTSGSTDTQYF. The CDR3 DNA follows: TGTGCCAGCTCACCAACTAGCGGGAGCACAGATACGCAGTATTTT.

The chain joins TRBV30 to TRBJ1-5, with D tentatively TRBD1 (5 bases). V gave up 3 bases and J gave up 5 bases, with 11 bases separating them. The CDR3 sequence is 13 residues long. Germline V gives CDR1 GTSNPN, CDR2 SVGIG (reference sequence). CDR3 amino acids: CAWRGQGDQPQHF. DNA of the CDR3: TGTGCCTGGAGAGGGCAGGGTGATCAGCCCCAGCATTTT.

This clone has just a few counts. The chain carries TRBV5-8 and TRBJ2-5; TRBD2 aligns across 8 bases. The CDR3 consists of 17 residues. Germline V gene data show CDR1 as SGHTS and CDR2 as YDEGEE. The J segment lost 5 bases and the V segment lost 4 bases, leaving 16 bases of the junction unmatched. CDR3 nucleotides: TGTGCCAGCAGCCCCGGGACTAGTGGGGTTGGGGCCGAGACCCAGTACTTC. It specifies CASSPGTSGVGAETQYF.

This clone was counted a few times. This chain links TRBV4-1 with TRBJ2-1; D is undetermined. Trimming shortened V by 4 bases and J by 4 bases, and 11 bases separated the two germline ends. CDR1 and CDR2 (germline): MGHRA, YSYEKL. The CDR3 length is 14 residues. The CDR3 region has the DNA TGCGCCAGCAGCCGCAGAAGAAATTACAATGAGCAGTTCTTC. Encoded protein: CASSRRRNYNEQFF.

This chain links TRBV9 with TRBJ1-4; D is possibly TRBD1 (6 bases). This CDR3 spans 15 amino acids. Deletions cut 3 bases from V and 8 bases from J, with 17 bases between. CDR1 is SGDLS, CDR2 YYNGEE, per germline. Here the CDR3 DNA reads TGTGCCAGCAGCGAACCTCGGGGGCTGCTCGAAAAACTGTTTTTT. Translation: CASSEPRGLLEKLFF.

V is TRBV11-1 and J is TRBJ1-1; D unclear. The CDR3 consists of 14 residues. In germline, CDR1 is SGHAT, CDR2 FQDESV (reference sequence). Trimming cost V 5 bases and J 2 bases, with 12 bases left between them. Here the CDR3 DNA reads TGTGCCAGCAGCAACCAAGCCTTTAACACTGAAGCTTTCTTT. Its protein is CASSNQAFNTEAFF.